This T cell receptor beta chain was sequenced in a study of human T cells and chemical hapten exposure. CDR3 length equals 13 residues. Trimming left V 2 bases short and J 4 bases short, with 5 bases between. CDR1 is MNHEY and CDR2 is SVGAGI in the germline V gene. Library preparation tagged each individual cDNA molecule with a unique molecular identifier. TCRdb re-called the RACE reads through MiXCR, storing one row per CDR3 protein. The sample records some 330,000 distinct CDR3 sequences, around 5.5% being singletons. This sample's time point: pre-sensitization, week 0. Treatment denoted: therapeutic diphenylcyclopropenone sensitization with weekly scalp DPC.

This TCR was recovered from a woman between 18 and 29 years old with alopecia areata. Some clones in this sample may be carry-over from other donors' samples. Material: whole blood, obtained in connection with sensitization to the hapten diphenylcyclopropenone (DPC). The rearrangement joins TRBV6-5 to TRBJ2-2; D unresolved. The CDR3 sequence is CASSYPGTGELFF. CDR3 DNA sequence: TGTGCCAGCAGTTACCCGGGCACCGGGGAGCTGTTTTTT.